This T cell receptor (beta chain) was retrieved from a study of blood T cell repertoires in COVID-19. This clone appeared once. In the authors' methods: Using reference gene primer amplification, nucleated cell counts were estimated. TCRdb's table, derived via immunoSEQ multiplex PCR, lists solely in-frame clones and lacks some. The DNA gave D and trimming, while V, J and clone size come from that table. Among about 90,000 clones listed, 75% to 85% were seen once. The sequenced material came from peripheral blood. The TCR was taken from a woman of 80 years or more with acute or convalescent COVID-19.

The CDR3 sequence is CASSYSYQGPDTQYF. In nucleotides, the CDR3 is TGTGCCAGCAGTTACTCCTACCAGGGGCCAGATACGCAGTATTTT. The rearrangement joins TRBV6-5 to TRBJ2-3, with D possibly matching TRBD1 (6 bases). Germline V gives CDR1 MNHEY, CDR2 SVGAGI. The CDR3 runs 15 residues. The V gene lost 0 bases and the J gene lost 4 bases, with 11 bases spanning the gap.